Listed below are T cell receptor beta chains from one sample, sequenced in a study of beta chain features in type 1 diabetes. The data were produced by immunoSEQ multiplex PCR, yet TCRdb's version contains in-frame clones alone and is incomplete. The sample includes 620,000 or so clones, roughly 15% of them seen just once. Sequencing was done on a sample of naive CD4+ T cells from blood. Every receptor here comes from a man aged 18 to 30 in good health. The CDR3 runs from the conserved cysteine through the conserved F or W. Fields, in order: clone size, V gene, J gene, D gene, CDR3 protein, CDR3 DNA. A D gene is named only where the DNA matches it firmly. Clone size is stated in some rows and not others, as once, few, many or a class when expanded.

NA,TRBV5-1,TRBJ2-3,TRBD2,CASSAWTRTDTQYF,TGCGCCAGCAGTGCTTGGACTAGGACAGATACGCAGTATTTT
few,TRBV4-1,TRBJ2-1,NA,CASSQDGGYLRARNEQFF,TGCGCCAGCAGCCAAGATGGCGGGTACCTTCGGGCGCGGAATGAGCAGTTCTTC
few,TRBV6-4,TRBJ2-2,TRBD1,CASSPRTGPNTGELFF,TGTGCCAGCTCCCCCCGGACAGGCCCGAACACCGGGGAGCTGTTTTTT
few,TRBV5-4,TRBJ2-5,NA,CASSPPGAQGETQYF,TGTGCCAGCAGCCCCCCGGGGGCGCAGGGAGAGACCCAGTACTTC
few,TRBV5-6,TRBJ2-7,NA,CASSLEQRYEQYF,TGTGCCAGCAGCTTGGAACAGCGCTACGAGCAGTACTTC
few,TRBV7-9,TRBJ1-2,NA,CASSLVAGNPRDNYGYTF,TGTGCCAGCAGCTTAGTTGCGGGTAATCCCCGCGATAACTATGGCTACACCTTC
NA,TRBV7-9,TRBJ2-5,NA,CASSYMANQETQYF,TGTGCCAGCAGCTACATGGCTAACCAAGAGACCCAGTACTTC
few,TRBV15,TRBJ2-4,NA,CATSRYPERGGGNIQYF,TGTGCCACCAGCCGATACCCCGAGAGAGGGGGGGGAAACATTCAGTACTTC
NA,TRBV7-2,TRBJ2-3,TRBD2,CASSRSGRGADTQYF,TGTGCCAGCAGCCGGAGCGGGAGGGGCGCAGATACGCAGTATTTT
NA,TRBV19,TRBJ2-3,NA,CASSIAGRTVTDTQYF,TGTGCCAGTAGTATAGCTGGGAGGACAGTTACAGATACGCAGTATTTT
NA,TRBV11-2,TRBJ1-2,NA,CASSSLTGATYGYTF,TGTGCCAGCAGTTCACTAACTGGGGCCACCTATGGCTACACCTTC
NA,TRBV19,TRBJ1-4,NA,CASSVPQGTNEKLFF,TGTGCCAGTAGCGTACCGCAGGGTACTAATGAAAAACTGTTTTTT
few,TRBV7-2,TRBJ2-7,NA,CASSLAVGPYEQYF,TGTGCCAGCAGCTTAGCGGTGGGACCCTACGAGCAGTACTTC
few,TRBV18,TRBJ2-7,NA,CASSRLPLTYEQYF,TGTGCCAGCTCCAGACTACCGCTAACCTACGAGCAGTACTTC
NA,TRBV7-6,TRBJ2-6,NA,CASSPDYRSSSLGTSGANVLTF,TGTGCCAGCAGCCCAGATTACAGGAGTTCATCTCTGGGTACCTCTGGGGCCAACGTCCTGACTTTC
NA,TRBV11-2,TRBJ2-5,TRBD2,CASSLGLAGRETQYF,TGTGCCAGCAGCTTAGGACTAGCGGGTAGGGAGACCCAGTACTTC
NA,TRBV28,TRBJ2-3,NA,CASSHDRLQGTQYF,TGTGCCAGCAGTCACGACAGACTCCAGGGCACGCAGTATTTT
NA,TRBV5-1,TRBJ1-5,NA,CASSFAGVESQPQHF,TGCGCCAGCAGCTTCGCAGGGGTTGAGAGTCAGCCCCAGCATTTT
few,TRBV9,TRBJ1-2,NA,CASSVRTDYGYTF,TGTGCCAGCAGCGTTCGGACAGACTATGGCTACACCTTC
NA,TRBV28,TRBJ2-3,NA,CASSFKLLTDTQYF,TGTGCCAGCAGTTTTAAGCTCCTCACAGATACGCAGTATTTT
few,TRBV27,TRBJ1-1,NA,CASSLPNKRRHTEAFF,TGTGCCAGCAGTTTGCCTAATAAAAGGAGGCACACTGAAGCTTTCTTT
few,TRBV6-6,TRBJ1-2,NA,CASSYSAHLVYGYTF,TGTGCCAGCAGTTACTCGGCGCATCTGGTATATGGCTACACCTTC
NA,TRBV7-2,TRBJ2-2,TRBD2,CATTPGLAGAGELFF,TGTGCCACCACACCGGGACTAGCGGGAGCCGGGGAGCTGTTTTTT
few,TRBV2,TRBJ2-1,NA,CASSGPGSYNEQFF,TGTGCCAGCAGTGGGCCGGGCTCCTACAATGAGCAGTTCTTC